The 21 T cell receptor beta chains reported below all come from one sample, sequenced in a study of shared clonotypes between healthy human individuals. TCRdb's table, derived via immunoSEQ multiplex PCR, lists solely in-frame clones and lacks some. The sample holds around 1,000,000 clones, 77% seen once. The sequenced material came from memory CD4+ T cells from PBMCs. Subset denoted: CD45RA-negative fraction. These TCRs come from a young man in good health. Some clones in this sample may be carry-over from other donors' samples.

This rearrangement joins TRBV6-5 to TRBJ1-1; 8 nucleotides align to TRBD1. Trimming removed 2 bases from V and 5 bases from J; junction bases left unmatched: 4. Germline V gene lookup returns CDR1 MNHEY and CDR2 SVGAGI. This CDR3 comprises 14 residues. The CDR3 DNA sequence: TGTGCCAGCAGTTACAAAACAGGGGGTACTGAAGCTTTCTTT. This gives the protein CASSYKTGGTEAFF.

Comment on this clone: A much larger clone is a single base away; this may be a read error. Other DNA sequences in the sample encode the same CDR3. V and J are TRBV6-4 and TRBJ2-2; D is ambiguous. Germline CDR1 reads MRHNA; CDR2 reads SNTAGT. Trimming pared 9 bases from V and 3 bases from J, leaving 14 bases between. CDR3 length: 14 residues. DNA of the CDR3: TGTGCCAGTAGCACATCGACTGACACCGGGGAGCTGTTTTTT. Amino acid sequence: CASSTSTDTGELFF.

A remark on this clone: The identical CDR3 is also encoded by other nucleotide sequences in the sample. The chain has TRBV20-1 and TRBJ1-2; D ambiguous. Trimming left V 4 bases short and J 0 bases short, with 3 bases between. This CDR3 region has 11 residues. From germline, CDR1 is DFQATT and CDR2 SNEGSKA (reference sequence). CDR3 coding DNA: TGCAGTGCTACAGCTAACTATGGCTACACCTTC. Residues: CSATANYGYTF.

The V gene is TRBV28, the J gene TRBJ2-4, with D unresolved. Germline assignment: CDR1 MDHEN and CDR2 SYDVKM. The CDR3 sequence is 13 residues long. V dropped 7 bases and J dropped 10 bases, with 17 bases sitting between them. As DNA, the CDR3 is TGTGCCAGCACCCCTGGCTCCTTGCGAATTCAGTACTTC. It translates to CASTPGSLRIQYF.

The chain has TRBV11-2 and TRBJ2-7, with TRBD2 identical over 10 bases. Trimming cost V 5 bases and J 3 bases; bases outside gene matches: 4. CDR3 length: 14 amino acids. Germline lookup yields CDR1 SGHAT and CDR2 FQNNGV. The CDR3 coding sequence is TGTGCCAGCAGCCGACTAGCGGGTTACTACGAGCAGTACTTC. It specifies CASSRLAGYYEQYF. The whole variable domain, remainder taken from reference TRBV11-2 and TRBJ2-7, is EAGVAQSPRYKIIEKRQSVAFWCNPISGHATLYWYQQILGQGPKLLIQFQNNGVVDDSQLPKDRFSAERLKGVDSTLKIQPAKLEDSAVYLCASSRLAGYYEQYFGPGTRLTVT.

The V gene is TRBV5-1, the J gene TRBJ2-1; 15 bases agree with TRBD2. The CDR3 totals 15 residues. Losses at the gene ends were 5 bases for V and 9 bases for J; bases not matched to a gene: 6. Germline CDR1 reads SGHRS; CDR2 reads YFSETQ. CDR3 in amino acids: CASRRTGLAGGEQFF. The CDR3 DNA sequence: TGCGCCAGCAGGCGGACGGGACTAGCGGGAGGTGAGCAGTTCTTC.

Points on this clone: In the same sample, other DNA sequences code for this CDR3. The chain joins TRBV30 to TRBJ1-6; 7 nucleotides match TRBD1. This CDR3 is 15 amino acids long. J gave up 5 bases and V 3 bases, and 7 bases lay outside the gene matches. Germline CDR1 is GTSNPN and CDR2 is SVGIG (reference sequence). This CDR3 reads CAWSRRQGNNSPLHF. CDR3 nucleotides: TGTGCCTGGAGCCGACGACAGGGCAATAATTCACCCCTCCACTTT.

Concerning this clone: The same CDR3 arises from other DNA sequences in this sample as well. The chain couples TRBV18 to TRBJ2-7; tentatively, D is TRBD2 (6 bases). The germline CDR1 and CDR2 sequences are KGHSH and LQKENI. V lost 3 bases to trimming and J lost 4 bases, with 10 bases between them. CDR3 size: 13 residues. This chain's CDR3 is CASSPGTDYEQYF. CDR3 sequence (DNA): TGTGCCAGCTCACCCGGGACTGATTACGAGCAGTACTTC. The full variable domain, with the rest looked up from reference TRBV18 and TRBJ2-7, is NAGVMQNPRHLVRRRGQEARLRCSPMKGHSHVYWYRQLPEEGLKFMVYLQKENIIDESGMPKERFSAEFPKEGPSILRIQQVVRGDSAAYFCASSPGTDYEQYFGPGTRLTVT.

The rearrangement links TRBV28 to TRBJ2-1, with D tentatively TRBD2 (6 bases). The V end was cut by 4 bases, the J end by 4 bases, with 26 bases between. CDR1 and CDR2 from the germline V gene are MDHEN and SYDVKM. The CDR3 runs to 19 residues. CDR3 protein: CASSYPGRRGLGEYNEQFF. CDR3 in DNA: TGTGCCAGCAGTTACCCCGGGAGAAGGGGTTTAGGGGAATACAATGAGCAGTTCTTC.

V is TRBV5-1 and J is TRBJ2-7; D unclear. The length of the CDR3 is 15 residues. The V and J ends lost 0 bases and 0 bases respectively, with 10 bases between them. Germline V gene lookup returns CDR1 SGHRS and CDR2 YFSETQ. The CDR3 spells CASSLGVGTSYEQYF. CDR3 coding DNA: TGCGCCAGCAGCTTGGGAGTCGGTACCTCCTACGAGCAGTACTTC.

The chain couples TRBV7-3 to TRBJ2-3; TRBD2 agrees at 9 bases. CDR1 and CDR2 (germline): SGHTA, FQGTGA. This CDR3 comprises 15 residues. Trimming took 5 bases from V and 7 from J; bases not matched to a gene: 10. DNA for the CDR3: TGTGCCAGCAGCCCAGGGCGGGAGGGCCGCTATACGCAGTATTTT. Its translation is CASSPGREGRYTQYF.

This clone was observed once. The chain combines TRBV28 with TRBJ2-2, with D possibly being TRBD1 or TRBD2 (7 bases each). Per the germline V gene, CDR1 is MDHEN and CDR2 is SYDVKM. This CDR3 contains 14 residues. Trimming pared 6 bases from V and 4 bases from J, leaving 12 bases between. The CDR3 here is CASSPGGGTGELFF. CDR3 coding DNA: TGTGCCAGCAGCCCAGGGGGGGGCACCGGGGAGCTGTTTTTT.

CDR3 sequence reads: CASSLGEARGETQYF. The CDR3 bases are TGCGCCAGCAGCTTGGGGGAGGCCAGAGGAGAGACCCAGTACTTC. This sequence joins TRBV5-1 and TRBJ2-5, with a possible D match to TRBD2 (6 bases). Germline loops: CDR1 SGHRS, CDR2 YFSETQ. V lost 0 bases and J lost 4, with 13 bases in between. The length of the CDR3 is 15 residues.

The chain joins TRBV6-6 to TRBJ2-2; D remains ambiguous. The germline gives CDR1 MNHNY, CDR2 SVGAGI (reference sequence). CDR3 length: 15 residues. Trimming took off 2 bases at V and 0 bases at J, with 7 bases between the two ends. The CDR3 DNA reads as TGTGCCAGCAGTTACGGTCATTCGAACACCGGGGAGCTGTTTTTT. Protein: CASSYGHSNTGELFF.

V is TRBV19 and J is TRBJ2-2, with a possible D match to TRBD2 (6 bases). The CDR3 has 14 residues. V shed 5 bases and J shed 4 bases, with 11 bases lying between them. Germline CDR1 is LNHDA and CDR2 is SQIVND (reference sequence). CDR3 region: CASSLRRGTGELFF. In DNA, the CDR3 is TGTGCCAGTAGTCTCCGGAGGGGCACCGGGGAGCTGTTTTTT.

The rearrangement uses TRBV5-8 and TRBJ1-4; 8 bases are shared with TRBD1. V gave up 3 bases and J gave up 8 bases; unmatched junction bases: 6. Germline V CDR1 and CDR2: SGHTS, YDEGEE. The length of the CDR3 is 14 residues. CDR3 DNA: TGTGCCAGCAGCTCCGGACAGGGCGGAGAAAAACTGTTTTTT. It translates to CASSSGQGGEKLFF.

The chain recombines TRBV5-1 with TRBJ2-5; TRBD2 matches at 8 bases. In germline, CDR1 is SGHRS, CDR2 YFSETQ. The CDR3 is 15 residues long. With V trimmed by 2 bases and J by 6 bases, 9 bases remained unmatched. The CDR3 bases are TGCGCCAGCAGCTTATCCAGCGGGAGCCCAAAGACCCAGTACTTC. It specifies CASSLSSGSPKTQYF.

V is TRBV28 and J is TRBJ1-2; 9 bases align to TRBD1. J gave up 6 bases and V 4 bases, and 6 bases lay outside the gene matches. The CDR3 has 14 residues. CDR1 and CDR2 from the germline V gene are MDHEN and SYDVKM. CDR3 in amino acids: CASSSGQGLHGYTF. The DNA of the CDR3 is TGTGCCAGCAGTTCCGGACAGGGGCTCCATGGCTACACCTTC.

The chain couples TRBV4-2 to TRBJ2-1; a weak D match, TRBD2 (7 bases). V shed 0 bases and J shed 9 bases, with 15 bases lying between them. CDR1 LGHNA and CDR2 YNFKEQ come from the germline V gene. There are 15 residues in the CDR3. CDR3 amino acids: CASSQESGGAGEQFF. The CDR3 DNA reads TGTGCCAGCAGCCAAGAGAGTGGGGGGGCGGGTGAGCAGTTCTTC.

The V gene is TRBV7-9, the J gene TRBJ2-7; 12 nucleotides match TRBD2. The CDR3 totals 15 residues. The germline V gene encodes CDR1 SEHNR and CDR2 FQNEAQ (reference sequence). Losses at the gene ends were 4 bases for V and 3 bases for J; bases not matched to a gene: 4. The CDR3 region is CASSSGLAGFYEQYF. The CDR3 region has the DNA TGTGCCAGCAGCTCCGGACTAGCGGGATTCTACGAGCAGTACTTC.

The V call is TRBV18, the J call TRBJ1-1; TRBD1 might be the D (5 bases). The CDR3 has 15 amino acids. Trimming removed 3 bases at V and 3 bases at J, with 14 bases between. CDR1 KGHSH and CDR2 LQKENI come from the germline V gene. The CDR3, as DNA: TGTGCCAGCTCACCCTCCGGGGGAGGTGACACTGAAGCTTTCTTT. The encoded protein is CASSPSGGGDTEAFF.